These T cell receptor beta chains were read from a single sample in a study of blood T cell repertoires in COVID-19. Sequencing was performed with immunoSEQ multiplex PCR; in TCRdb, only in-frame clones are kept and a portion is missing. The sample holds roughly 330,000 clones, nearly 90% seen once. Sequencing was carried out using PBMCs or T cells enriched from blood (not recorded which). These receptors were collected from a woman between 25 and 40 years old who had recovered from COVID-19. Each CDR3 is given with its conserved first and last residue. D genes are given only for firm matches. Size is stated for part of the rows, as once, few or many counts, or as a class when the clone is expanded.

v_gene: TRBV10-3
j_gene: TRBJ1-5
len: 14
d_gene: NA
abundance: NA
CDR3aa: CAIRKEAGGQPQHF
CDR3nt: TGTGCCATCAGGAAAGAGGCGGGGGGTCAGCCCCAGCATTTT

v_gene: TRBV20-1
j_gene: TRBJ1-1
len: 14
d_gene: NA
abundance: few
CDR3aa: CSASRGPGGTEAFF
CDR3nt: TGCAGTGCTAGTCGAGGGCCGGGTGGGACTGAAGCTTTCTTT

v_gene: TRBV30
j_gene: TRBJ1-2
len: 14
d_gene: NA
abundance: NA
CDR3aa: CAWSVWGRSYGYTF
CDR3nt: TGTGCCTGGAGTGTATGGGGCAGGTCCTATGGCTACACCTTC

v_gene: TRBV18
j_gene: TRBJ1-1
len: 17
d_gene: TRBD1
abundance: NA
CDR3aa: CASSPLRTGALNTEAFF
CDR3nt: TGTGCCAGCTCACCCCTGAGGACAGGTGCACTGAACACTGAAGCTTTCTTT

v_gene: TRBV7-9
j_gene: TRBJ1-2
len: 14
d_gene: NA
abundance: few
CDR3aa: CASSLDSYNYGYTF
CDR3nt: TGTGCCAGCAGCTTAGATTCCTATAACTATGGCTACACCTTC

v_gene: TRBV5-1
j_gene: TRBJ2-7
len: 14
d_gene: NA
abundance: NA
CDR3aa: CASNPPGTSYEQYF
CDR3nt: TGCGCCAGCAACCCGCCCGGGACATCCTACGAGCAGTACTTC

v_gene: TRBV5-4
j_gene: TRBJ2-5
len: 16
d_gene: TRBD2
abundance: NA
CDR3aa: CASSLGLAGGQETQYF
CDR3nt: TGTGCCAGCAGCTTGGGACTAGCGGGTGGACAAGAGACCCAGTACTTC

v_gene: TRBV2
j_gene: TRBJ1-1
len: 13
d_gene: NA
abundance: few
CDR3aa: CASREDVGTEAFF
CDR3nt: TGTGCCAGCAGGGAGGACGTCGGAACTGAAGCTTTCTTT

v_gene: TRBV30
j_gene: TRBJ1-1
len: 13
d_gene: NA
abundance: NA
CDR3aa: CAWSVLAGTEAFF
CDR3nt: TGTGCCTGGAGTGTACTGGCAGGGACTGAAGCTTTCTTT

v_gene: TRBV10-3
j_gene: TRBJ1-1
len: 13
d_gene: TRBD1
abundance: NA
CDR3aa: CATLGQLNTEAFF
CDR3nt: TGTGCCACCTTGGGACAGCTGAACACTGAAGCTTTCTTT

v_gene: TRBV15
j_gene: TRBJ1-5
len: 16
d_gene: TRBD1
abundance: few
CDR3aa: CATSSLQGDSNQPQHF
CDR3nt: TGTGCCACCAGCAGTTTACAGGGGGATAGCAATCAGCCCCAGCATTTT

v_gene: TRBV7-9
j_gene: TRBJ1-2
len: 15
d_gene: NA
abundance: NA
CDR3aa: CASSLGQRQNYGYTF
CDR3nt: TGTGCCAGCAGCTTAGGCCAGAGACAAAACTATGGCTACACCTTC

v_gene: TRBV15
j_gene: TRBJ2-7
len: 15
d_gene: TRBD1
abundance: NA
CDR3aa: CATSRGQGVAYEQYF
CDR3nt: TGTGCCACCAGCAGAGGACAGGGGGTCGCCTACGAGCAGTACTTC

v_gene: TRBV9
j_gene: TRBJ2-3
len: 16
d_gene: TRBD2
abundance: NA
CDR3aa: CASSSRLAGYTDTQYF
CDR3nt: TGTGCCAGCAGCAGTCGACTAGCGGGGTACACAGATACGCAGTATTTT

v_gene: TRBV4-3
j_gene: TRBJ2-6
len: 17
d_gene: NA
abundance: NA
CDR3aa: CASSQEAFSSGANVLTF
CDR3nt: TGCGCCAGCAGCCAAGAGGCATTCTCCTCTGGGGCCAACGTCCTGACTTTC

v_gene: TRBV2
j_gene: TRBJ1-4
len: 14
d_gene: TRBD1
abundance: NA
CDR3aa: CASRPQGMNEKLFF
CDR3nt: TGTGCCAGCAGGCCACAGGGGATGAATGAAAAACTGTTTTTT

v_gene: TRBV4-2
j_gene: TRBJ1-6
len: 13
d_gene: NA
abundance: NA
CDR3aa: CASSQLGVSPLHF
CDR3nt: TGTGCCAGCAGCCAACTAGGGGTTTCACCCCTCCACTTT

v_gene: TRBV5-1
j_gene: TRBJ1-1
len: 14
d_gene: NA
abundance: NA
CDR3aa: CASKIDTVNTEAFF
CDR3nt: TGCGCCAGCAAGATCGACACGGTGAACACTGAAGCTTTCTTT

v_gene: TRBV2
j_gene: TRBJ1-3
len: 11
d_gene: NA
abundance: NA
CDR3aa: CASSLGNTIYF
CDR3nt: TGTGCCAGCAGTCTCGGAAACACCATATATTTT